This TCR beta chain was captured in a study of blood T cells in healthy people across ages. Findings of the study overall: PBMC samples, being unsorted, prevented any conclusive comparison of naive and antigen-experienced cells. Relative to aged donors, long-lived donors carried more naive CD4+ cells and displayed higher diversity. Measured against age, TCR beta diversity per million T cells decreased in a roughly linear manner.

Points on this clonotype: Antigen specificity is unknown.

The second PCR ran about 6 to 11 cycles with a sample-barcoded 5' primer and J-beta primers. Each CDR3 protein gets one entry after TCRdb re-called the 5' RACE reads with MiXCR. The sample comprises around 750,000 distinct CDR3 sequences, 53% of which are singletons, and 41% rests with the top ten. The germline gives CDR1 LGHNA, CDR2 YNFKEQ. This CDR3 is built from 15 residues. V dropped 4 bases and J dropped 3; count of bases not matched to a gene: 5. V usage is TRBV4-2 and J usage is TRBJ2-7, with TRBD2 identical over 11 bases. The receptor was isolated from a man older than 75 in good health. The source material was blood. The chain's CDR3 is CASSRTGTSGYEQYF. The CDR3 region has the DNA TGTGCCAGCAGCCGGACCGGGACTAGCGGCTACGAGCAGTACTTC.